This TCR beta chain was sequenced for a study of T cell repertoires in cytomegalovirus infection. Study details: CMV epitopes in the study were HLA-C-restricted (recently identified) and HLA-B-restricted (well studied). An indication of both CMV infection and matching HLA type came from public TCR beta signatures. Study-level findings and limits: Cumulative frequency (of public TCR beta family members) identified carriers of CMV plus the relevant HLA.

This clonotype appeared a few times. The antigen is not known. TCRdb re-analysed the reads in MiXCR, keeping a single row per CDR3 protein. The sample lists 700,000 to 850,000 distinct CDR3 sequences, about 30% occurring once. The V gene's germline CDR1 is MNHNS and CDR2 SASEGT. Trimming cost V 2 bases and J 4 bases, with 15 bases left between them. This CDR3 is built from 15 residues. The chain joins TRBV6-1 to TRBJ2-7; D is possibly TRBD1 (5 bases). The receptor comes from a human donor in good health (CMV status not recorded). Some clones in this sample may be carry-over from other donors' samples. The specimen was cultured CD8+ T cells from PBMCs, collected from culture after CMV antigen stimulation. The CDR3 region is CASSEFRALGYEQYF. The CDR3 DNA sequence: TGTGCCAGCAGTGAATTCAGGGCCCTCGGGTACGAGCAGTACTTC.